This T cell receptor beta chain was sequenced during a study of CD8 T cells in ankylosing spondylitis. This clonotype appeared many times. Its antigen remains unknown. The study, taken as a whole, reports: Clones linked to disease were reported to show significant enrichment in matched ankylosing spondylitis synovial fluid. Blood from ankylosing spondylitis patients appeared to carry a characteristic roughly 8-variant TCR beta motif. Earlier literature documents some of the motif variants in reactive arthritis synovial fluid and blood.

In making TCR beta libraries, quantitative 5'-RACE with molecular barcodes was used. A single record per CDR3 protein comes from TCRdb applying MiXCR to the 5' RACE reads. The sample has approximately 100,000 distinct CDR3 sequences; about 7.7% are singletons. This clonotype was sampled from a male donor with ankylosing spondylitis or in good health (not recorded which). The sample consisted of blood, either unsorted or a sorted T cell fraction (not recorded which).

CDR3 loop: CASSLGPENQPQHF. The CDR3 nucleotides read TGCGCCAGCAGCTTGGGACCCGAAAATCAGCCCCAGCATTTT. The chain combines TRBV5-1 with TRBJ1-5; D remains ambiguous. The length of the CDR3 is 14 residues. V was cut by 0 bases and J by 4 bases, with 8 bases left in between. From germline, CDR1 is SGHRS and CDR2 YFSETQ.